The 26 T cell receptor beta chains below all came from one sample that was sequenced in a study of shared clonotypes between healthy human individuals. The method was immunoSEQ multiplex PCR; TCRdb's version includes in-frame clones alone and lacks a portion of them. The sample consists of about 960,000 clones, roughly 72% of them appearing once. The sample taken for sequencing was memory CD4+ T cells sorted from blood. Indicated subset: CD45RA-negative fraction. The receptor source for this set is a man in his late teens or twenties in good health.

This clone appeared once. The J gene is TRBJ2-3, the V gene TRBV5-6; D is unresolved. The CDR3 runs 12 residues. The germline CDR1 and CDR2 sequences are SGHDT and YYEEEE. With 4 bases removed from V and 2 bases from J, the gap between germline ends came to 5 bases. The CDR3: CASSGVTDTQYF. The DNA of the CDR3 is TGTGCCAGCAGCGGGGTCACAGATACGCAGTATTTT.

This clone has a handful of counts. CDR3 region: CASSLEVGASGELFF. CDR3 DNA: TGTGCCAGCAGCTTAGAGGTGGGGGCAAGCGGGGAGCTGTTTTTT. The rearrangement links TRBV7-2 to TRBJ2-2, with TRBD1 as a possible D gene (6 bases). The CDR3 runs 15 residues. CDR1 and CDR2 from the germline V gene are SGHTA and FQGNSA. V was cut by 1 base and J by 7 bases, with 13 bases left in between.

This clone was observed a single time. The gene calls are TRBV4-1 and TRBJ1-4, with D unresolved. V lost 2 bases and J 6 bases, leaving 10 bases between the germline ends. CDR3 length equals 14 residues. Germline V gene sequence: CDR1 MGHRA, CDR2 YSYEKL. CDR3 sequence: CASSQPAVDEKLFF. The CDR3 nucleotides read TGCGCCAGCAGCCAACCCGCGGTGGATGAAAAACTGTTTTTT.

This chain uses TRBV2 with TRBJ1-4; maybe TRBD1 (5 bases). CDR3 length equals 13 residues. V shed 5 bases and J shed 8 bases, with 12 bases lying between them. Germline V lookup: CDR1 SNHLY, CDR2 FYNNEI. This CDR3 reads CASSPGPREKLFF. The CDR3 coding sequence is TGTGCCAGCAGTCCGGGGCCTAGGGAAAAACTGTTTTTT.

Of note for this clone: A read error is possible here, since a much larger clone lies one base away. The same CDR3 can be traced to other DNA sequences in this sample. The rearrangement uses TRBV10-2 and TRBJ2-7, with D hard to call. Trimming removed 0 bases from V and 4 bases from J, with 1 base in between. This CDR3 has 11 amino acids. Germline-derived CDR1 and CDR2 are WSHSY and SAAADI. The DNA for the CDR3 is TGCGCCAGCAGTGAGTCTTACGAGCAGTACTTC. Translating it yields CASSESYEQYF.

In its sample, this clone was seen once. The CDR3 DNA follows: TGCGCCAGCAGCTTGATGCTCACGGGAGAGACCCAGTACTTC. This gives the protein CASSLMLTGETQYF. This chain joins TRBV5-1 and TRBJ2-5, with D uncertain. V lost 1 base, J lost 4 bases, and 11 bases lay in between. Germline CDR1 reads SGHRS; CDR2 reads YFSETQ. This CDR3 is 14 amino acids long.

This chain uses TRBV5-6 with TRBJ2-5; possible D gene TRBD1, 6 bases. This CDR3 contains 13 residues. Germline CDR1 is SGHDT and CDR2 is YYEEEE. V was cut by 4 bases and J by 5 bases, with 12 bases left in between. The CDR3 coding sequence is TGTGCCAGCAGCAGGGGGTCCGGGGAGACCCAGTACTTC. Protein: CASSRGSGETQYF.

This clone showed up many times. V gene TRBV5-1 combines with J gene TRBJ1-4; D not certain. Trimming pared 4 bases from V and 5 bases from J, leaving 9 bases between. This CDR3 has 13 residues. CDR1 and CDR2 from the germline V gene are SGHRS and YFSETQ. As DNA, the CDR3 is TGCGCCAGCAGCCCGCTGATGAATGAAAAACTGTTTTTT. It is translated as CASSPLMNEKLFF.

This clone was seen only a few times. V gene TRBV10-1 combines with J gene TRBJ2-3; 13 positions match TRBD2. CDR3 length equals 16 residues. V trimming: 2 bases; J trimming: 1 base; junction bases outside the gene matches: 0. The germline CDR1 and CDR2 sequences are WNHNN and SYGVQD (reference sequence). The CDR3 loop is CASSEGLAGGTDTQYF. CDR3 bases: TGCGCCAGCAGTGAGGGACTAGCGGGGGGCACAGATACGCAGTATTTT.

This clone has a handful of counts. The chain uses TRBV28 and TRBJ2-2; 8 bases are shared with TRBD2. The CDR3 totals 15 residues. Losses at the gene ends were 6 bases for V and 4 bases for J; bases not matched to a gene: 7. Germline V CDR1 and CDR2: MDHEN, SYDVKM. The CDR3 here is CASRGSGIGTGELFF. The CDR3 nucleotides read TGTGCCAGCAGGGGTAGCGGGATCGGCACCGGGGAGCTGTTTTTT.

V is TRBV10-1 and J is TRBJ2-1, with 14 bases aligning to TRBD2. CDR1 and CDR2 (germline): WNHNN, SYGVQD (reference sequence). CDR3 length: 15 amino acids. V shed 6 bases, J shed 8 bases, and the junction held 6 bases outside the gene matches. The CDR3 region has the DNA TGCGCCAGCAGAGGACTAGCGGGGGGAGGGGATGAGCAGTTCTTC. Its translation is CASRGLAGGGDEQFF.

This clone was found many times. The chain combines TRBV6-1 with TRBJ2-1; unclear D gene. This CDR3 is 11 amino acids long. Germline CDR1 MNHNS, CDR2 SASEGT. V was shortened by 10 bases and J by 6 bases, with 10 bases between the two germline ends. The CDR3 loop is CATTLLNEQFF. The DNA of the CDR3 is TGTGCCACTACCCTACTCAATGAGCAGTTCTTC.

The V gene is TRBV5-1, the J gene TRBJ2-7, with a tentative D call TRBD1 (5 bases). The CDR3 length is 13 residues. Germline V gene data show CDR1 as SGHRS and CDR2 as YFSETQ. Trimming took off 0 bases at V and 3 bases at J, with 7 bases between the two ends. The CDR3 bases are TGCGCCAGCAGCTTGGGACAGTACTACGAGCAGTACTTC. It specifies CASSLGQYYEQYF.

This chain uses TRBV30 with TRBJ2-3; 7 nucleotides match TRBD1. The V gene end was trimmed by 4 bases and the J gene end by 0 bases; junction bases not matched to a gene: 1. The CDR3 loop spans 13 amino acids. Germline V gene data show CDR1 as GTSNPN and CDR2 as SVGIG (reference sequence). The CDR3 sequence: CAWTGQSTDTQYF. In DNA, the CDR3 is TGTGCCTGGACGGGACAGAGCACAGATACGCAGTATTTT.

This clone was recorded at least ten times. At the DNA level, this CDR3 is encoded by other sequences in the same sample as well. V and J are TRBV28 and TRBJ1-5; no definite D call. The CDR3 is made up of 14 amino acids. V lost 5 bases and J lost 4, with 12 bases in between. CDR1 and CDR2 from the germline V gene are MDHEN and SYDVKM. CDR3 sequence: CASSLDRGNQPQHF. In DNA, the CDR3 is TGTGCCAGCAGTCTGGATCGCGGTAATCAGCCCCAGCATTTT.

This sequence joins TRBV10-3 and TRBJ1-2; D unresolved. Trimming removed 8 bases from V and 1 base from J, with 14 bases in between. The germline V gene has CDR1 ENHRY and CDR2 SYGVKD. The CDR3 is 14 amino acids. The CDR3 bases are TGTGCCATCCACGGCGGCGGCCTTAACTATGGCTACACCTTC. Protein: CAIHGGGLNYGYTF.

This clone was found a few times. The rearrangement joins TRBV29-1 to TRBJ1-1; 10 nucleotides align to TRBD1. J was trimmed by 5 bases and V by 1 base; bases with no gene match: 4. The germline V gene encodes CDR1 SQVTM and CDR2 ANQGSEA. The CDR3 has 14 residues. The CDR3 DNA reads TGCAGCGTTGAAGGTGGACAGGGGGATACTGAAGCTTTCTTT. Translated, it gives CSVEGGQGDTEAFF.

The rearrangement uses TRBV7-2 and TRBJ2-7, with 7 bases fitting TRBD1. This CDR3 comprises 15 residues. With V trimmed by 5 bases and J by 9 bases, 16 bases remained unmatched. CDR1 SGHTA and CDR2 FQGNSA come from the germline V gene. CDR3 region: CASSHPTGSPMGQYF. The CDR3 nucleotides are TGTGCCAGCAGCCATCCGACAGGGTCTCCGATGGGGCAGTACTTC.

The chain recombines TRBV9 with TRBJ2-3, with D possibly matching TRBD1 (6 bases). V was trimmed by 0 bases and J by 0 bases, leaving 11 bases between them. Germline-derived CDR1 and CDR2 are SGDLS and YYNGEE. The CDR3 is 16 residues long. The CDR3 DNA reads TGTGCCAGCAGCGTAGGAGGGACACTAAGCACAGATACGCAGTATTTT. Its protein product is CASSVGGTLSTDTQYF.

The gene calls are TRBV6-6 and TRBJ2-7, with D unresolved. Germline V gene sequence: CDR1 MNHNY, CDR2 SVGAGI (reference sequence). The CDR3 sequence is 11 residues long. V lost 6 bases and J 3 bases, leaving 6 bases between the germline ends. CDR3: CASSQYYEQYF. In DNA, the CDR3 is TGTGCCAGCAGCCAGTACTACGAGCAGTACTTC.

In nucleotides, the CDR3 is TGTGCCATTTCTCAGGACAGCTCGGTCTATGGCTACACCTTC. Protein sequence: CAISQDSSVYGYTF. This rearrangement joins TRBV10-3 to TRBJ1-2; TRBD1 might be the D (6 bases). Trimming removed 9 bases from V and 4 bases from J, with 18 bases in between. CDR3 size: 14 residues. The germline gives CDR1 ENHRY, CDR2 SYGVKD.

This clone showed up just once. J is TRBJ1-6 and V is TRBV6-1, with D unclear. The ends were cut back, 8 bases at V and 6 bases at J, with 11 bases in the middle. CDR1 is MNHNS, CDR2 SASEGT, per germline. The CDR3 runs 13 residues. The CDR3 sequence is CASASSSNSPLHF. In nucleotides, the CDR3 is TGTGCCAGCGCCTCGAGCAGTAATTCACCCCTCCACTTT.

This chain connects TRBV7-9 to TRBJ2-5, with D possibly being TRBD1 or TRBD2 (5 bases each). The germline V and J ends were trimmed by 10 bases and 3 bases, with 12 bases remaining between them. This CDR3 has 12 residues. Germline V gene data show CDR1 as SEHNR and CDR2 as FQNEAQ (reference sequence). The CDR3 coding sequence is TGTGCCACTTCGAGGGGTAAAGAGACCCAGTACTTC. It codes for CATSRGKETQYF.

This clone has only one observation. The sample carries other DNA sequences with the same CDR3. V and J are TRBV19 and TRBJ1-5, with 7 bases that match TRBD1. The CDR3 contains 14 residues. Trimming at V came to 5 bases and at J to 2 bases, leaving 3 bases not matched to a gene. The V gene's germline CDR1 is LNHDA and CDR2 SQIVND (reference sequence). CDR3 in DNA: TGTGCCAGTAGTCCCACAGGGGGCAATCAGCCCCAGCATTTT. Residues: CASSPTGGNQPQHF.

As to this clone: Other DNA sequences in the same sample also yield this CDR3. V is TRBV18 and J is TRBJ2-7, with D tentatively TRBD2 (5 bases). The CDR3 spans 14 residues. Trimming stripped 3 bases from V and 0 bases from J, with 9 bases between. Germline values: CDR1 KGHSH, CDR2 LQKENI. The CDR3 DNA reads as TGTGCCAGCTCACCGACTGGGAGCTCCTACGAGCAGTACTTC. It codes for CASSPTGSSYEQYF.

The chain recombines TRBV9 with TRBJ2-3; 7 nucleotides line up with TRBD2. Germline CDR1 SGDLS, CDR2 YYNGEE. The CDR3 has 19 residues. The J segment lost 1 base and the V segment lost 0 bases, leaving 14 bases of the junction unmatched. This CDR3 is CASSVATRVGAGRTDTQYF. CDR3 nucleotides: TGTGCCAGCAGCGTAGCTACGAGGGTTGGAGCGGGACGCACAGATACGCAGTATTTT.